This TCR beta chain comes out of a study of regulatory T cells in long-lasting Graves disease. With iRepertoire HTBI primers and Arm-PCR of CDR3 regions, TCR beta libraries were built. TCRdb re-derived calls from the multiplex PCR reads in MiXCR, one entry per CDR3 protein. Of fewer than 650,000 distinct CDR3 sequences listed, 16% are singletons. The time point was: newly diagnosed GD, antithyroid drugs for less than 3 months. The authors made the TCR library using RNA they extracted from PBMCs. Trimming took 4 bases from V and 0 from J, leaving 13 bases between them. The germline V gene encodes CDR1 PRHDT and CDR2 FYEKMQ (reference sequence). This CDR3 has 16 residues. This sample was also put to use in a study of T cells in Graves' hyperthyroidism and ophthalmopathy. That study reports: Ophthalmopathy could be told apart from stable hyperthyroidism with a 13 V-J model.

V gene TRBV13 combines with J gene TRBJ2-1; the D gene is possibly TRBD2 (6 bases). The sequenced sample was peripheral blood mononuclear cells (PBMCs), obtained at new diagnosis, from a patient treated with antithyroid drugs. This sequence was found in a woman in her thirties with Graves disease. This CDR3 is CASSSGLPSSYNEQFF. CDR3 bases: TGTGCCAGCAGCTCCGGACTACCGAGCTCCTACAATGAGCAGTTCTTC. The full variable domain, with the rest looked up from reference TRBV13 and TRBJ2-1, is AAGVIQSPRHLIKEKRETATLKCYPIPRHDTVYWYQQGPGQDPQFLISFYEKMQSDKGSIPDRFSAQQFSDYHSELNMSSLELGDSALYFCASSSGLPSSYNEQFFGPGTRLTVL.